This entry is about one TCR beta chain. Repertoires were generated with immunoSEQ multiplex PCR, while TCRdb's copy carries only in-frame clones and drops some. The table lists about 350,000 clones, over 80% of them singletons. The sample comes from a study of blood T cell repertoires in COVID-19. CDR1 and CDR2 from the germline V gene are GTSNPN and SVGIG (reference sequence). CDR3 length: 13 residues. The trim removed 1 base at V and 7 bases at J, leaving 4 bases unmatched. The origin of this receptor is a woman aged 50 to 60 with COVID-19, enrolled during active disease. V is TRBV30 and J is TRBJ1-2; TRBD1 agrees at 9 bases. Sequenced: peripheral blood. The DNA for the CDR3 is TGTGCCTGGAGTGCGGGACAGGGTACTGGCTACACCTTC. It translates to CAWSAGQGTGYTF.